A selection of T cell receptor beta chains follows, all from one sample in a study of radiation and T cells in renal cell carcinoma. Profiling relied on immunoSEQ multiplex PCR, and the TCRdb table lists in-frame clones only, not all of them. The sample yields approximately 110,000 clones, 80% to 85% seen once. The sample consisted of blood, taken from a patient whose treatment included radiotherapy and nephrectomy. The receptors were gathered from a woman between 55 and 75 years old with renal cell carcinoma. Both conserved end residues are part of each CDR3. Fields, in order: V gene, clone size, J gene, D gene, CDR3 protein, CDR3 DNA. The D gene is left open where the match is weak. Rows give clone size only sometimes, using once, few, many, or a class for an expanded clone.

TRBV19,.,TRBJ2-7,TRBD1,CASSSRDSSYEQYF,TGTGCCAGTAGTTCCCGGGACAGTTCCTACGAGCAGTACTTC
TRBV18,few,TRBJ1-5,.,CASSPGGTEPQHF,TGTGCCAGCTCACCGGGGGGCACGGAGCCCCAGCATTTT
TRBV9,.,TRBJ2-7,TRBD2,CASSSAGLAGAEQYF,TGTGCCAGCAGCTCCGCTGGACTAGCGGGGGCCGAGCAGTACTTC
TRBV9,.,TRBJ1-1,TRBD1,CASSTGGRDTEAFF,TGTGCCAGCAGCACAGGGGGGCGCGACACTGAAGCTTTCTTT
TRBV5-1,.,TRBJ2-3,.,CASSLGLRGAPDTQYF,TGCGCCAGCAGCTTGGGTTTACGGGGGGCCCCAGATACGCAGTATTTT
TRBV4-1,.,TRBJ2-4,.,CASSELGGGNIQYF,TGCGCCAGCAGCGAGCTTGGAGGGGGGAACATTCAGTACTTC
TRBV2,.,TRBJ1-5,.,CASSFPLRASNQPQHF,TGTGCCAGCAGCTTTCCCCTACGGGCCAGTAATCAGCCCCAGCATTTT
TRBV19,few,TRBJ2-1,TRBD2,CASSTYVGLAGNNEQFF,TGTGCCAGTAGTACCTATGTGGGACTAGCGGGCAACAATGAGCAGTTCTTC
TRBV19,.,TRBJ2-6,.,CASSIRALLSSGANVLTF,TGTGCCAGTAGTATAAGAGCACTACTGAGCTCTGGGGCCAACGTCCTGACTTTC
TRBV9,.,TRBJ2-3,.,CASSGRDSLVGDTQYF,TGTGCCAGCAGCGGACGGGACTCCCTAGTCGGAGATACGCAGTATTTT
TRBV9,.,TRBJ1-1,.,CASSVGEFMNTEAFF,TGTGCCAGCAGCGTAGGTGAGTTCATGAACACTGAAGCTTTCTTT
TRBV11-2,.,TRBJ1-1,.,CASSRPTASEAFF,TGTGCCAGCAGTCGACCGACGGCTTCTGAAGCTTTCTTT
TRBV6-6,.,TRBJ2-5,.,CASSPTSRVGTQYF,TGTGCCAGCAGCCCCACTAGTAGGGTCGGGACCCAGTACTTC
TRBV13,once,TRBJ2-5,.,CASSSRDQREETQYF,TGTGCCAGCAGCTCCCGGGACCAGAGAGAAGAGACCCAGTACTTC
TRBV2,.,TRBJ1-5,TRBD1,CASSFTGAGTGQPQHF,TGTGCCAGCAGTTTTACAGGGGCGGGAACGGGTCAGCCCCAGCATTTT
TRBV4-3,once,TRBJ1-4,.,CASSQDLGPNEKLFF,TGCGCCAGCAGCCAAGATCTGGGTCCTAATGAAAAACTGTTTTTT
TRBV30,.,TRBJ2-1,.,CASRQGLPSYNEQFF,TGTGCCAGTCGGCAAGGGTTGCCTTCCTACAATGAGCAGTTCTTC
TRBV6-6,many,TRBJ1-1,.,CASSSHLLNTEAFF,TGTGCCAGCAGTTCCCACCTACTAAACACTGAAGCTTTCTTT
TRBV5-8,.,TRBJ2-2,.,CASSQIRAGELFF,TGTGCCAGCAGCCAAATAAGAGCCGGGGAGCTGTTTTTT
TRBV2,.,TRBJ1-1,.,CASNRVMNTEAFF,TGTGCCAGCAACAGGGTGATGAACACTGAAGCTTTCTTT
TRBV6-6,.,TRBJ1-5,.,CASTDTGLTNQPQHF,TGTGCCAGCACCGATACAGGGTTAACAAATCAGCCCCAGCATTTT
TRBV7-9,.,TRBJ1-2,TRBD1,CASKSPGQGGYTF,TGTGCCAGCAAATCACCGGGACAGGGCGGCTACACCTTC
TRBV13,.,TRBJ2-3,.,CASSFFPSTDTQYF,TGTGCCAGCAGCTTTTTCCCTAGCACAGATACGCAGTATTTT
TRBV6-5,.,TRBJ2-2,.,CATGGRSTGELFF,TGTGCCACCGGGGGACGATCCACCGGGGAGCTGTTTTTT